This T cell receptor (beta chain) is from a study of T-cell memory formation after mild COVID-19. Study-wide results and caveats: Most CD4+ clones that shrank were in CM and EM, while CD8+ ones turned up in EMRA. Whether second-wave clones peaking at day 37 were SARS-CoV-2 specific went unconfirmed.

Using its own MiXCR run on the 5' RACE reads, TCRdb lists one record per CDR3 protein. The profile shows 180,000 or so distinct CDR3 sequences, around 15% of them singletons. The CDR3 loop spans 13 amino acids. In germline, CDR1 is MNHNS, CDR2 SASEGT. V was trimmed by 2 bases and J by 2 bases, leaving 6 bases between them. This clonotype was counted between two and nine times. What it binds is not known. The chain combines TRBV6-1 with TRBJ1-2; a weak D match, TRBD1 (5 bases). Input material: PBMCs or a T cell subset sorted from them (not recorded which). The receptor was derived from an adult woman who had mild COVID-19 (a few samples of this study predate the infection). Cell type and time point are not known. The CDR3 nucleotides read TGTGCCAGCAGTGAACAGGGAAACTATGGCTACACCTTC. It yields the protein CASSEQGNYGYTF.